The 11 T cell receptor beta chains given below trace back to one sample, sequenced in a study of neoadjuvant anti-PD-1 for oral cavity cancer. Data came from immunoSEQ multiplex PCR; TCRdb stores just in-frame clones and leaves some out. The table includes 11,000 to 15,000 clones, roughly 70% detected once. This specimen consisted of PBMCs, obtained before nivolumab (anti-PD-1) treatment. These receptors originate from a person aged 35-79 years with oral cavity squamous cell carcinoma.

V is TRBV19 and J is TRBJ2-2, with 13 bases lining up with TRBD2. The CDR3 loop spans 20 amino acids. The trim removed 0 bases at V and 4 bases at J, leaving 11 bases unmatched. Germline CDR1 and CDR2: LNHDA and SQIVND (reference sequence). CDR3 DNA: TGTGCCAGTAGTATAGAGGGGAGACGAGGGACTAGCGGGACCACCGGGGAGCTGTTTTTT. It specifies CASSIEGRRGTSGTTGELFF.

The table lists this clone with a few counts. This chain connects TRBV28 to TRBJ1-2; no clear D. The germline V gene has CDR1 MDHEN and CDR2 SYDVKM. Trimming removed 6 bases from V and 4 bases from J, with 15 bases in between. This CDR3 spans 14 amino acids. The CDR3 bases are TGTGCCAGCAGGGACTTTGGCAGGCGCTATGGCTACACCTTC. Amino acid sequence: CASRDFGRRYGYTF.

This chain connects TRBV10-3 to TRBJ1-3; D is unclear. Per the germline V gene, CDR1 is ENHRY and CDR2 is SYGVKD. V lost 8 bases to trimming and J lost 4 bases, with 9 bases between them. The CDR3 covers 12 residues. CDR3 in DNA: TGTGCCATCGCCCCAGACGGAAACACCATATATTTT. Amino acids: CAIAPDGNTIYF.

The chain couples TRBV29-1 to TRBJ2-1; maybe TRBD1 (6 bases). Germline CDR1 and CDR2: SQVTM and ANQGSEA. The ends were cut back, 3 bases at V and 9 bases at J, with 12 bases in the middle. The length of the CDR3 is 12 residues. The CDR3 protein is CSVEGALSEQFF. CDR3 bases: TGCAGCGTTGAGGGGGCCCTGAGTGAGCAGTTCTTC.

CDR3 DNA sequence: TGCGCCAGCAGCTTGGCCGGGGGGGCTTATGGAAACACCATATATTTT. As protein: CASSLAGGAYGNTIYF. The V gene is TRBV5-1, the J gene TRBJ1-3, with TRBD1 as a possible D gene (6 bases). CDR3 length equals 16 residues. V gave up 0 bases and J gave up 3 bases, with 13 bases separating them. CDR1 is SGHRS, CDR2 YFSETQ, per germline.

This chain uses TRBV6-1 with TRBJ2-1; 9 bases are a match to TRBD1. The CDR3 is 14 residues long. CDR1 and CDR2 from the germline V gene are MNHNS and SASEGT. V shed 9 bases and J 2 bases; nucleotides not matched to a gene: 5. The CDR3 loop is CASTGTGTYNEQFF. As DNA, the CDR3 is TGTGCCAGTACTGGGACAGGGACCTACAATGAGCAGTTCTTC.

In its sample, this clone was seen a few times. This chain joins TRBV9 and TRBJ2-3; 10 positions agree with TRBD2. This CDR3 is 16 amino acids long. CDR1 is SGDLS and CDR2 is YYNGEE in the germline V gene. J was trimmed by 2 bases and V by 0 bases; bases with no gene match: 3. The CDR3 reads CASSVELAGYTDTQYF. The CDR3, as DNA: TGTGCCAGCAGCGTAGAACTAGCGGGGTACACAGATACGCAGTATTTT.

The rearrangement uses TRBV6-5 and TRBJ2-6; no definite D call. V lost 0 bases and J 1 base, leaving 4 bases between the germline ends. CDR3 length equals 15 residues. Germline V CDR1 and CDR2: MNHEY, SVGAGI. In DNA, the CDR3 is TGTGCCAGCAGTTACTCACCGTCTGGGGCCAACGTCCTGACTTTC. Its translation: CASSYSPSGANVLTF.

This clone was seen once. This chain connects TRBV7-8 to TRBJ1-1; D possibly corresponds to TRBD1 (5 bases). This CDR3 comprises 16 residues. Trimming stripped 5 bases from V and 4 bases from J, with 20 bases between. Looked up from germline, CDR1 is SGHVS and CDR2 is FQNEAQ. The CDR3 here is CASSPRQIGATTEAFF. DNA for the CDR3: TGTGCCAGCAGCCCCAGACAGATCGGGGCGACCACTGAAGCTTTCTTT.

This chain links TRBV27 with TRBJ2-3, with TRBD2 identical over 7 bases. Unmatched junction bases numbered 6, after V lost 8 bases and J lost 4 bases. The CDR3 has 13 residues. CDR1 is MNHEY, CDR2 SMNVEV, per germline (reference sequence). CDR3 amino acids: CASPRAGPDTQYF. In DNA form, the CDR3 reads TGTGCCAGCCCCCGAGCGGGACCAGATACGCAGTATTTT.

This chain connects TRBV7-7 to TRBJ2-7; D not certain. Germline CDR1 and CDR2: SSHAT and FNYEAQ (reference sequence). The CDR3 extends over 13 amino acids. Trimming cost V 5 bases and J 2 bases, with 10 bases left between them. CDR3 residues: CASSPGPAYEQYF. In DNA form, the CDR3 reads TGTGCCAGCAGCCCCGGACCGGCCTACGAGCAGTACTTC. Combining the CDR3 with reference TRBV7-7 and TRBJ2-7 gives the whole variable domain GAGVSQSPRYKVTKRGQDVTLRCDPISSHATLYWYQQALGQGPEFLTYFNYEAQPDKSGLPSDRFSAERPEGSISTLTIQRTEQRDSAMYRCASSPGPAYEQYFGPGTRLTVT.